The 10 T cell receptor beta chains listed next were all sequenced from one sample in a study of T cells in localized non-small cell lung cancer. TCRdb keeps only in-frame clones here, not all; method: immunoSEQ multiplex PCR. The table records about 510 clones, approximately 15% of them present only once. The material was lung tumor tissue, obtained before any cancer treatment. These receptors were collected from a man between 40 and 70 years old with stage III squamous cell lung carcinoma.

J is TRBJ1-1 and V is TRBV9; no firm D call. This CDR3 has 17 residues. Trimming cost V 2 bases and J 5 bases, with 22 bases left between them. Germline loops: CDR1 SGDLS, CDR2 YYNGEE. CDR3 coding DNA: TGTGCCAGCAGCGTCTCACCCAAGAGTGGTGTGAGTACTGAAGCTTTCTTT. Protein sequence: CASSVSPKSGVSTEAFF. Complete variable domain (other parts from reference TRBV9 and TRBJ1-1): DSGVTQTPKHLITATGQRVTLRCSPRSGDLSVYWYQQSLDQGLQFLIQYYNGEERAKGNILERFSAQQFPDLHSELNLSSLELGDSALYFCASSVSPKSGVSTEAFFGQGTRLTVV.

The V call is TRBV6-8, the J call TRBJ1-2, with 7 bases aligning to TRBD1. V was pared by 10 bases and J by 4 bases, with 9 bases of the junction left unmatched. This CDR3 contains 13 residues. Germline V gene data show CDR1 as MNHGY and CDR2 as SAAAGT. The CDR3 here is CAIKAGGAYGYTF. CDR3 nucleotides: TGTGCCATCAAAGCAGGGGGGGCCTATGGCTACACCTTC.

For the CDR3, the DNA is TGTGCCAGCAGTGAGACAGGGGGTATAGGCTACACCTTC. Translated: CASSETGGIGYTF. The chain recombines TRBV6-8 with TRBJ1-2; 9 nucleotides agree with TRBD1. The CDR3 covers 13 residues. Losses at the gene ends were 5 bases for V and 8 bases for J; bases not matched to a gene: 6. Germline CDR1 is MNHGY and CDR2 is SAAAGT.

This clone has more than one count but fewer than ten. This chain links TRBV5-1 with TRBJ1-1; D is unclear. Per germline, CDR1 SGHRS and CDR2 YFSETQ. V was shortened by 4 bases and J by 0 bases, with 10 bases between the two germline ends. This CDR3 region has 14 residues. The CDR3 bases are TGCGCCAGCAGCCGTGCCAGCTTGAACACTGAAGCTTTCTTT. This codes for CASSRASLNTEAFF. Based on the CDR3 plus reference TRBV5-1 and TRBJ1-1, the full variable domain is KAGVTQTPRYLIKTRGQQVTLSCSPISGHRSVSWYQQTPGQGLQFLFEYFSETQRNKGNFPGRFSGRQFSNSRSEMNVSTLELGDSALYLCASSRASLNTEAFFGQGTRLTVV.

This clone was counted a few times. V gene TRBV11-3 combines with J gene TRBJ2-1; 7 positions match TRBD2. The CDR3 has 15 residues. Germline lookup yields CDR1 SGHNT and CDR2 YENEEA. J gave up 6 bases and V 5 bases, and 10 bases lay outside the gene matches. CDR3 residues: CASSESGALGNEQFF. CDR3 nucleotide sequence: TGTGCCAGCAGCGAAAGCGGGGCCCTTGGCAATGAGCAGTTCTTC.

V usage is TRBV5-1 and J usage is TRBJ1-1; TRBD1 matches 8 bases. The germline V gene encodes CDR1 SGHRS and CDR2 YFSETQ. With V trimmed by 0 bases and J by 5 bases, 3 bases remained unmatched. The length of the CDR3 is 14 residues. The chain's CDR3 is CASSLAGGGTEAFF. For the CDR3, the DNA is TGCGCCAGCAGCTTGGCAGGGGGCGGAACTGAAGCTTTCTTT. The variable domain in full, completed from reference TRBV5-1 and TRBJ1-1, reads KAGVTQTPRYLIKTRGQQVTLSCSPISGHRSVSWYQQTPGQGLQFLFEYFSETQRNKGNFPGRFSGRQFSNSRSEMNVSTLELGDSALYLCASSLAGGGTEAFFGQGTRLTVV.

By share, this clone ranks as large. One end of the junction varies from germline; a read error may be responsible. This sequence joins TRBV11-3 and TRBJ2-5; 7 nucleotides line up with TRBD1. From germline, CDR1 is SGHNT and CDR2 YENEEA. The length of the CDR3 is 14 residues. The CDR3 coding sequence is TGTGCCAGCAGCCTAGACAGGGTCCAAGAGACCCAGTACTTC. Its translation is CASSLDRVQETQYF. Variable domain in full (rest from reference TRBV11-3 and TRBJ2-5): EAGVVQSPRYKIIEKKQPVAFWCNPISGHNTLYWYLQNLGQGPELLIRYENEEAVDDSQLPKDRFSAERLKGVDSTLKIQPAELGDSAVYLCASSLDRVQETQYFGPGTRLLVL.

The CDR3 protein is CAWIPTENTEAFF. The CDR3 nucleotides read TGTGCCTGGATTCCGACAGAGAACACTGAAGCTTTCTTT. The chain links TRBV30 to TRBJ1-1, with TRBD1 as a possible D gene (5 bases). The CDR3 has 13 residues. Germline assignment: CDR1 GTSNPN and CDR2 SVGIG (reference sequence). Trimming shortened V by 4 bases and J by 1 base, and 10 bases separated the two germline ends. The full variable domain, its missing parts supplied by reference TRBV30 and TRBJ1-1, is SQTIHQWPATLVQPVGSPLSLECTVEGTSNPNLYWYRQAAGRGLQLLFYSVGIGQISSEVPQNLSASRPQDRQFILSSKKLLLSDSGFYLCAWIPTENTEAFFGQGTRLTVV.

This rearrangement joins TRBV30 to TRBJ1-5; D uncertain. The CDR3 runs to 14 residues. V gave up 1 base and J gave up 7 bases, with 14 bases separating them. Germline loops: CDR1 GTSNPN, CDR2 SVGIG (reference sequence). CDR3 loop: CAWSEWGSGQPQHF. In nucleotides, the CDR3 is TGTGCCTGGAGTGAGTGGGGTTCGGGACAGCCCCAGCATTTT.

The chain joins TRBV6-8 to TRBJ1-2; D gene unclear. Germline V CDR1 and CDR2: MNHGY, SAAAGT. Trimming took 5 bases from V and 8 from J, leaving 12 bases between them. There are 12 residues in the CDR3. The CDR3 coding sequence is TGTGCCAGCAGTACCGGGATCGAGGGCTACACCTTC. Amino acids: CASSTGIEGYTF.